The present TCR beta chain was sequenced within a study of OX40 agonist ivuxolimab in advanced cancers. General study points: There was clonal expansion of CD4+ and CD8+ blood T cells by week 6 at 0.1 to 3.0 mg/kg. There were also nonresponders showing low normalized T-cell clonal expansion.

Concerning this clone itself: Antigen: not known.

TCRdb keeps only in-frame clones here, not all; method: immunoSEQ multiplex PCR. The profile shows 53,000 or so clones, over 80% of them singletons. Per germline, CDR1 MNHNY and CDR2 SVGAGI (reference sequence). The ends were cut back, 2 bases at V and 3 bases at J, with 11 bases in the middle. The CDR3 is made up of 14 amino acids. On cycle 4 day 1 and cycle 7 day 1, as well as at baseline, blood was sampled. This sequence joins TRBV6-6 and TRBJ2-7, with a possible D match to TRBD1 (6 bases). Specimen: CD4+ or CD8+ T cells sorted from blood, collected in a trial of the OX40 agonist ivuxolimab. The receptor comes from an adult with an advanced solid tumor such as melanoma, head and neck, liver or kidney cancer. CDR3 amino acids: CASSYPGGGYEQYF. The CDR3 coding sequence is TGTGCCAGCAGTTACCCTGGGGGCGGCTACGAGCAGTACTTC.